The 3 T cell receptor beta chains given below trace back to one sample, sequenced in a study of low-dose radiotherapy and immunotherapy resistance in tumors (dated by TCRdb to about 2022). Sequencing took place on an Illumina HiSeq 2500. To make first-strand cDNA, Superscript III was used along with a set of TRAV- and TRBV-specific primers so that both the TCRalpha and TCRbeta chains were covered. A roughly 22-cycle PCR with Phusion amplified the TCRs, pairing a constant-region primer with the adapter that was attached to the V primers. TCRdb's own reprocessing of the public reads used fastp at Q25 and MiXCR and kept productive beta chains. Every entry covers one CDR3 protein and lists the most common genes and DNA from its rows. The sample contains tens of thousands of distinct CDR3 sequences, less than 25% of them found a single time. The ten largest clonotypes hold around 13% of the sample. Reading the label with the study, this specimen's time point is: after trial treatment. In the paper's terms, the treatment or condition label means: LDRT plus nivolumab, ipilimumab, low-dose cyclophosphamide and aspirin (RACIN trial).

The sequenced sample was PBMCs, obtained after low-dose radiotherapy plus immunotherapy. These receptors were collected from a female donor with ovarian cancer.

This clonotype appeared many times. The chain is built from TRBV11-2 and TRBJ2-2; the match to TRBD2 covers 7 bases. In germline, CDR1 is SGHAT, CDR2 FQNNGV. This CDR3 has 12 residues. The CDR3 DNA sequence: TGTGCAAGCGGGGCTTACACCGGGGAGCTGTTTTTT. It yields the protein CASGAYTGELFF.

There are many counts of this clonotype. The chain joins TRBV5-1 to TRBJ2-2; D assignment may be TRBD1 or TRBD2 (6 bases each). Between the trimmed V and J ends, which lost 0 bases and 5 bases, there was a span of 11 bases. The V gene's germline CDR1 is SGHRS and CDR2 YFSETQ. The CDR3 totals 15 residues. CDR3 DNA sequence: TGCGCCAGCAGCTTGGATACAGGGAGGACCGGGGAGCTGTTTTTT. It encodes CASSLDTGRTGELFF.

This clonotype was seen ten or more times. V gene TRBV18 combines with J gene TRBJ2-3; no firm D call. Trimming cost V 1 base and J 2 bases, with 10 bases left between them. CDR1 and CDR2 from the germline V gene are KGHSH and LQKENI. The CDR3 extends over 15 amino acids. The CDR3 coding sequence is TGTGCCAGCTCACCACTAGCATCTAACACAGATACGCAGTATTTT. Translation gives CASSPLASNTDTQYF.